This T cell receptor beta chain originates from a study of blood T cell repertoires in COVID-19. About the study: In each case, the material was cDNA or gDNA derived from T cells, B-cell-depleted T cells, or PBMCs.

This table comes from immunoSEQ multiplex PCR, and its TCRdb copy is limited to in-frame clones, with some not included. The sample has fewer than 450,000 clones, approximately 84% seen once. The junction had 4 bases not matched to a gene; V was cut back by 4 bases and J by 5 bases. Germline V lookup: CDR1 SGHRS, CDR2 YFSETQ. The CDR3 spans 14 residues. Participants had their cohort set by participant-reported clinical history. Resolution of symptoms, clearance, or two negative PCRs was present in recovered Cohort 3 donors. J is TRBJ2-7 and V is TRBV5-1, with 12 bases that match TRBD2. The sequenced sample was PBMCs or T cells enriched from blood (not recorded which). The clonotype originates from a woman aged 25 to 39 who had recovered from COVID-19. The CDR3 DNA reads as TGCGCCAGCAGCCCACTAGCGGGGGGTAACGAGCAGTACTTC. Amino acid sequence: CASSPLAGGNEQYF.